Listed below are T cell receptor beta chains from one sample, sequenced in a study of shared clonotypes between healthy human individuals. The data were produced by immunoSEQ multiplex PCR, yet TCRdb's version contains in-frame clones alone and is incomplete. Of around 1.5 million clones detected, 95% to 99% appear once; the ten largest clones hold about 0.45%. Sequencing was performed on naive CD4+ T cells sorted from blood. The origin of the receptors is a man aged 25-45 years in good health. CDR3s include the opening cysteine and the closing phenylalanine or tryptophan. A D gene is named only where the DNA matches it firmly. Part of the rows lack a size; the others show once, few, many or a class for expanded clones.

V gene	D gene	J gene	clone size	CDR3 protein	CDR3 DNA
TRBV19	TRBD1	TRBJ2-2	.	CASSIGTGANTGELFF	TGTGCCAGTAGTATAGGGACAGGGGCCAACACCGGGGAGCTGTTTTTT
TRBV30	.	TRBJ2-7	.	CAWARRRGYEQYF	TGTGCCTGGGCGAGGCGAAGGGGGTACGAGCAGTACTTC
TRBV19	.	TRBJ2-7	.	CASRGSYEQYF	TGTGCCAGTAGAGGGTCCTACGAGCAGTACTTC
TRBV11-2	TRBD2	TRBJ2-1	once	CASSLVSGRIREQFF	TGTGCCAGCAGCTTAGTCAGCGGGAGGATCCGTGAGCAGTTCTTC
TRBV10-3	TRBD1	TRBJ2-7	.	CAISGYRGRGEKGGSYEQYF	TGTGCCATCAGTGGTTACAGGGGGCGAGGTGAAAAAGGAGGCTCCTACGAGCAGTACTTC
TRBV18	.	TRBJ1-2	.	CASSPLVDEGGYTF	TGTGCCAGCTCACCCCTAGTTGATGAGGGAGGCTACACCTTC
TRBV11-2	TRBD1	TRBJ2-7	.	CASSTTGYYEQYF	TGTGCCAGCAGCACGACAGGGTACTACGAGCAGTACTTC
TRBV10-3	.	TRBJ1-3	.	CAISQDRLDTIYF	TGTGCCATCAGTCAGGACCGGTTAGACACCATATATTTT
TRBV18	.	TRBJ2-3	.	CASSPRVGLPTDTQYF	TGTGCCAGCTCACCAAGGGTAGGGCTACCCACAGATACGCAGTATTTT
TRBV10-1	TRBD1	TRBJ2-3	.	CASSETGGPTDTQYF	TGCGCCAGCAGTGAGACAGGGGGCCCCACAGATACGCAGTATTTT
TRBV5-5	.	TRBJ1-4	.	CASSLAGLENEKLFF	TGTGCCAGCAGCTTGGCGGGACTCGAGAATGAAAAACTGTTTTTT
TRBV28	TRBD1	TRBJ1-2	.	CASSSGGVDYGYTF	TGTGCCAGCAGCTCAGGGGGCGTCGACTATGGCTACACCTTC
TRBV18	.	TRBJ2-5	.	CASSPSGALGETQYF	TGTGCCAGCTCACCATCAGGGGCCCTTGGAGAGACCCAGTACTTC
TRBV9	TRBD1	TRBJ2-3	.	CASSRRGRADTQYF	TGTGCCAGCAGCCGCAGGGGGCGGGCAGATACGCAGTATTTT
TRBV4-3	.	TRBJ1-3	.	CASSQVPGSGNTIYF	TGCGCCAGCAGCCAAGTCCCGGGCTCTGGAAACACCATATATTTT
TRBV5-1	.	TRBJ2-7	.	CASSVGQTYEQYF	TGCGCCAGCAGCGTCGGACAGACCTACGAGCAGTACTTC
TRBV6-6	.	TRBJ1-2	.	CAIQFGGESYTF	TGTGCCATCCAATTCGGGGGGGAGAGCTACACCTTC
TRBV5-1	TRBD1	TRBJ2-1	.	CASSPPGGNEQFF	TGCGCCAGCAGCCCCCCAGGGGGAAATGAGCAGTTCTTC
TRBV10-3	.	TRBJ2-1	.	CAISVAIISNRDYNEQFF	TGTGCCATCAGTGTAGCGATCATTAGCAATCGGGACTACAATGAGCAGTTCTTC
TRBV5-5	.	TRBJ2-3	.	CASSWGPSGADTQYF	TGTGCCAGCAGCTGGGGACCTTCAGGGGCAGATACGCAGTATTTT
TRBV27	TRBD2	TRBJ2-1	once	CASSPRGAGDPYNEQFF	TGTGCCAGCAGTCCCCGGGGAGCGGGAGACCCCTACAATGAGCAGTTCTTC
TRBV5-4	.	TRBJ1-1	.	CASSPQGSFRGRAEAFF	TGTGCCAGCAGTCCCCAGGGGTCATTTCGTGGTCGCGCTGAAGCTTTCTTT
TRBV7-9	TRBD2	TRBJ2-1	.	CASSLVAGDNEQFF	TGTGCCAGCAGCTTAGTCGCGGGAGATAATGAGCAGTTCTTC
TRBV28	.	TRBJ2-7	.	CASSSSPPYEQYF	TGTGCCAGCAGTTCGTCGCCTCCCTACGAGCAGTACTTC
TRBV27	TRBD1	TRBJ1-1	.	CASSQSPRGREIHGTEAFF	TGTGCCAGCAGTCAATCGCCCAGGGGGCGCGAAATCCATGGCACTGAAGCTTTCTTT
TRBV9	TRBD2	TRBJ2-1	.	CASSVGSGRSYNEQFF	TGTGCCAGCAGCGTAGGTAGCGGGAGGTCCTACAATGAGCAGTTCTTC
TRBV5-1	TRBD2	TRBJ2-7	.	CASSERDGGTSGSRYEQYF	TGCGCCAGCAGCGAACGGGACGGTGGGACTAGCGGGAGTCGGTACGAGCAGTACTTC
TRBV5-1	.	TRBJ2-5	.	CASSLYGQETQYF	TGCGCCAGCAGCTTGTACGGGCAAGAGACCCAGTACTTC
TRBV7-9	.	TRBJ1-4	.	CASSLVPADSFWEKLFF	TGTGCCAGCAGCTTAGTCCCCGCGGACAGTTTCTGGGAAAAACTGTTTTTT
TRBV25-1	.	TRBJ2-3	.	CASRSGLPDTQYF	TGTGCCAGCAGATCGGGACTCCCAGATACGCAGTATTTT
TRBV9	.	TRBJ2-4	.	CASSDLPTDNIQYF	TGTGCCAGCAGCGACTTGCCTACCGACAACATTCAGTACTTC
TRBV28	.	TRBJ1-2	.	CASSKDRRYGYTF	TGTGCCAGCAGCAAAGACAGGCGGTATGGCTACACCTTC
TRBV7-9	.	TRBJ2-2	.	CASRFLGDTGELFF	TGTGCCAGCAGGTTCCTAGGGGACACCGGGGAGCTGTTTTTT
TRBV7-9	.	TRBJ2-2	once	CASTLNVAVNTGELFF	TGTGCCAGCACCTTAAACGTAGCCGTGAACACCGGGGAGCTGTTTTTT
TRBV18	.	TRBJ1-5	.	CASSTTGEDQPQHF	TGTGCCAGCTCAACAACAGGAGAGGATCAGCCCCAGCATTTT
TRBV7-2	.	TRBJ1-1	once	CASSLSSVRLNTEAFF	TGTGCCAGCAGCTTAAGCTCCGTCAGATTGAACACTGAAGCTTTCTTT
TRBV5-1	TRBD1	TRBJ2-1	.	CASSLVAGGGNEQFF	TGCGCCAGCAGCTTGGTGGCAGGGGGCGGGAATGAGCAGTTCTTC
TRBV5-1	.	TRBJ2-7	.	CASSLDPESYEQYF	TGCGCCAGCAGCTTGGATCCAGAATCCTACGAGCAGTACTTC
TRBV7-9	.	TRBJ2-1	once	CASSLDTLLYNEQFF	TGTGCCAGCAGCCTCGACACACTACTCTACAATGAGCAGTTCTTC
TRBV2	.	TRBJ2-3	.	CASSVTMDTQYF	TGTGCCAGCAGTGTTACGATGGATACGCAGTATTTT
TRBV9	TRBD2	TRBJ2-1	.	CASTERGLAGSGEQFF	TGTGCCAGCACCGAAAGGGGACTAGCGGGTTCAGGAGAGCAGTTCTTC
TRBV5-4	TRBD2	TRBJ2-1	.	CASTLAGGNEQFF	TGTGCCAGCACCCTAGCGGGAGGTAATGAGCAGTTCTTC
TRBV11-2	.	TRBJ2-1	.	CASRDVRLAHGWGEQFF	TGTGCCAGCAGGGACGTGAGGTTAGCGCATGGGTGGGGAGAGCAGTTCTTC
TRBV5-1	.	TRBJ1-1	.	CASSLEGYGKTEAFF	TGCGCCAGCAGCCTTGAGGGCTACGGAAAGACTGAAGCTTTCTTT